Listed below are T cell receptor beta chains from one sample, sequenced in a study of STAT5B mutations in CD4+ large granular lymphocyte leukemia. Sequencing was performed with immunoSEQ multiplex PCR; in TCRdb, only in-frame clones are kept and a portion is missing. This table has roughly 34,000 clones, roughly four fifths appearing once. Source material: CD4+ T cells from blood buffy coats. These receptors came from a human donor in good health. CDR3s include the opening cysteine and the closing phenylalanine or tryptophan. D genes are given only for firm matches. Rows may omit the clone size; those that give it use once, few, many or a size class.

j_call: TRBJ2-7
d_call: TRBD1
cdr3_length: 12
v_call: TRBV29-1
clone_size: .
cdr3_aa: CSAGTGGYEQYF
cdr3_nt: TGCAGCGCTGGGACAGGGGGCTACGAGCAGTACTTC

j_call: TRBJ2-7
d_call: TRBD2
cdr3_length: 14
v_call: TRBV7-2
clone_size: .
cdr3_aa: CASRGGIGTYEQYF
cdr3_nt: TGTGCCAGCCGGGGGGGGATTGGAACCTACGAGCAGTACTTC

j_call: TRBJ2-7
d_call: .
cdr3_length: 12
v_call: TRBV28
clone_size: .
cdr3_aa: CASSFRAREQYF
cdr3_nt: TGTGCCAGCAGTTTTCGGGCGAGGGAGCAGTACTTC

j_call: TRBJ2-3
d_call: .
cdr3_length: 13
v_call: TRBV19
clone_size: .
cdr3_aa: CASRQASTDTQYF
cdr3_nt: TGTGCCAGTAGACAGGCCTCCACAGATACGCAGTATTTT

j_call: TRBJ1-3
d_call: .
cdr3_length: 15
v_call: TRBV5-6
clone_size: .
cdr3_aa: CASSEGLLSGNTIYF
cdr3_nt: TGTGCCAGCAGCGAGGGACTGCTCTCTGGAAACACCATATATTTT

j_call: TRBJ1-1
d_call: .
cdr3_length: 12
v_call: TRBV6-1
clone_size: .
cdr3_aa: CASRADAGGAFF
cdr3_nt: TGTGCCAGCAGGGCTGACGCCGGTGGAGCTTTCTTT

j_call: TRBJ1-1
d_call: TRBD1
cdr3_length: 14
v_call: TRBV14
clone_size: few
cdr3_aa: CASGGQGAYTEAFF
cdr3_nt: TGTGCCAGCGGTGGGCAGGGGGCCTACACTGAAGCTTTCTTT

j_call: TRBJ1-5
d_call: .
cdr3_length: 16
v_call: TRBV7-2
clone_size: .
cdr3_aa: CASSLGGLRAREPQHF
cdr3_nt: TGTGCCAGCAGCTTAGGCGGTCTCAGGGCTAGGGAGCCCCAGCATTTT

j_call: TRBJ1-2
d_call: .
cdr3_length: 13
v_call: TRBV28
clone_size: .
cdr3_aa: CASISGGFYGYTF
cdr3_nt: TGTGCCAGCATCAGTGGGGGATTCTATGGCTACACCTTC

j_call: TRBJ2-1
d_call: TRBD2
cdr3_length: 12
v_call: TRBV28
clone_size: .
cdr3_aa: CASTSGRGEQFF
cdr3_nt: TGTGCCAGTACCAGCGGGAGGGGTGAGCAGTTCTTC

j_call: TRBJ2-1
d_call: .
cdr3_length: 13
v_call: TRBV7-2
clone_size: .
cdr3_aa: CASSRPDYNEQFF
cdr3_nt: TGTGCCAGCAGCCGACCCGACTACAATGAGCAGTTCTTC

j_call: TRBJ1-1
d_call: TRBD1
cdr3_length: 14
v_call: TRBV6-5
clone_size: .
cdr3_aa: CASSWDRGNTEAFF
cdr3_nt: TGTGCCAGCAGTTGGGACAGGGGGAACACTGAAGCTTTCTTT

j_call: TRBJ1-5
d_call: .
cdr3_length: 14
v_call: TRBV25-1
clone_size: .
cdr3_aa: CASSDRLGTQPQHF
cdr3_nt: TGTGCCAGCAGTGATCGGTTAGGAACTCAGCCCCAGCATTTT

j_call: TRBJ2-3
d_call: TRBD2
cdr3_length: 15
v_call: TRBV6-1
clone_size: .
cdr3_aa: CASSSETSGRNEQYF
cdr3_nt: TGTGCCAGCAGTTCAGAAACTAGCGGGAGGAACGAGCAGTATTTT

j_call: TRBJ2-7
d_call: .
cdr3_length: 13
v_call: TRBV2
clone_size: .
cdr3_aa: CASSEGTIYEQYF
cdr3_nt: TGTGCCAGCAGTGAAGGGACAATCTACGAGCAGTACTTC

j_call: TRBJ2-2
d_call: .
cdr3_length: 13
v_call: TRBV9
clone_size: .
cdr3_aa: CASSRTEGGELFF
cdr3_nt: TGTGCCAGCAGCAGGACCGAGGGCGGGGAGCTGTTTTTT

j_call: TRBJ1-3
d_call: .
cdr3_length: 16
v_call: TRBV7-2
clone_size: .
cdr3_aa: CASSLGPTRSGNTIYF
cdr3_nt: TGTGCCAGCAGCTTGGGCCCGACTAGGTCTGGAAACACCATATATTTT

j_call: TRBJ2-1
d_call: TRBD2
cdr3_length: 16
v_call: TRBV11-3
clone_size: .
cdr3_aa: CASSLRGSGKNNEQFF
cdr3_nt: TGTGCCAGCAGCTTAAGGGGTAGCGGGAAAAACAATGAGCAGTTCTTC

j_call: TRBJ1-3
d_call: .
cdr3_length: 14
v_call: TRBV29-1
clone_size: .
cdr3_aa: CSVESGLTGNTIYF
cdr3_nt: TGCAGCGTTGAGAGCGGCCTGACGGGAAACACCATATATTTT

j_call: TRBJ2-2
d_call: .
cdr3_length: 14
v_call: TRBV15
clone_size: .
cdr3_aa: CATSTGQQTGELFF
cdr3_nt: TGTGCCACCAGCACTGGACAGCAGACCGGGGAGCTGTTTTTT

j_call: TRBJ1-2
d_call: .
cdr3_length: 13
v_call: TRBV5-4
clone_size: .
cdr3_aa: CASSKPEGNGYTF
cdr3_nt: TGTGCCAGCAGCAAACCGGAAGGGAATGGCTACACCTTC

j_call: TRBJ2-1
d_call: TRBD2
cdr3_length: 17
v_call: TRBV4-3
clone_size: .
cdr3_aa: CASSQPARTSGYNEQFF
cdr3_nt: TGCGCCAGCAGCCAACCCGCGCGGACTAGCGGTTACAATGAGCAGTTCTTC

j_call: TRBJ2-2
d_call: .
cdr3_length: 14
v_call: TRBV2
clone_size: .
cdr3_aa: CASIKGANTGELFF
cdr3_nt: TGTGCCAGCATTAAGGGGGCGAACACCGGGGAGCTGTTTTTT

j_call: TRBJ1-5
d_call: TRBD1
cdr3_length: 17
v_call: TRBV18
clone_size: .
cdr3_aa: CASSPGTGGRSNQPQHF
cdr3_nt: TGTGCCAGCTCACCAGGGACAGGGGGTCGGAGCAATCAGCCCCAGCATTTT

j_call: TRBJ2-1
d_call: TRBD2
cdr3_length: 18
v_call: TRBV27
clone_size: .
cdr3_aa: CASRSSGDGRSSYNEQFF
cdr3_nt: TGTGCCAGCAGGTCTAGCGGGGACGGGCGTAGCTCCTACAATGAGCAGTTCTTC

j_call: TRBJ1-1
d_call: .
cdr3_length: 14
v_call: TRBV28
clone_size: few
cdr3_aa: CASHSEGTIPEAFF
cdr3_nt: TGTGCCAGCCATTCAGAGGGAACAATCCCTGAAGCTTTCTTT

j_call: TRBJ1-2
d_call: TRBD1
cdr3_length: 15
v_call: TRBV19
clone_size: once
cdr3_aa: CASSITRTGGYGYTF
cdr3_nt: TGTGCCAGTAGTATAACCCGGACAGGGGGCTATGGCTACACCTTC

j_call: TRBJ2-7
d_call: TRBD2
cdr3_length: 14
v_call: TRBV7-2
clone_size: .
cdr3_aa: CASSWGGSIYEQYF
cdr3_nt: TGTGCCAGCAGCTGGGGGGGGAGTATCTACGAGCAGTACTTC

j_call: TRBJ2-2
d_call: .
cdr3_length: 15
v_call: TRBV7-2
clone_size: .
cdr3_aa: CASSLNSLNTGELFF
cdr3_nt: TGTGCCAGCAGCTTGAATAGCCTTAACACCGGGGAGCTGTTTTTT